A selection of T cell receptor beta chains follows, all from one sample in a study of shared clonotypes between healthy human individuals. Sequenced by immunoSEQ multiplex PCR; TCRdb stores in-frame clones only, minus some. The sample records about 2 million clones, roughly 95% being singletons. Material: naive CD8+ T cells sorted from blood. Receptor source: a man aged 18 to 29 in good health. CDR3s include the opening cysteine and the closing phenylalanine or tryptophan. The D gene is left open where the match is weak. Clone size, where shown, is once, few, many, or a class for clones that have expanded.

clone_size: -
d_call: TRBD2
j_call: TRBJ2-1
v_call: TRBV7-6
cdr3_nt: TGTGCCAGCAGCTTTAGGACTAGCGGGGGACTCAATGAGCAGTTCTTC
cdr3_aa: CASSFRTSGGLNEQFF

clone_size: -
d_call: TRBD1
j_call: TRBJ1-5
v_call: TRBV13
cdr3_nt: TGTGCCAGCAGTCTACAGGGGGCCTCTCAGCCCCAGCATTTT
cdr3_aa: CASSLQGASQPQHF

clone_size: -
d_call: -
j_call: TRBJ2-1
v_call: TRBV2
cdr3_nt: TGTGCCAGCAGCCTACCTTACACCAGCTCCTACAATGAGCAGTTCTTC
cdr3_aa: CASSLPYTSSYNEQFF

clone_size: -
d_call: TRBD1
j_call: TRBJ1-2
v_call: TRBV4-3
cdr3_nt: TGCGCCAGCAGCCAAGGACAGGGGTACTATGGCTACACCTTC
cdr3_aa: CASSQGQGYYGYTF

clone_size: -
d_call: TRBD2
j_call: TRBJ2-1
v_call: TRBV11-2
cdr3_nt: TGTGCCAGCAGCCGTAGCGGGAGCTCCTACAATGAGCAGTTCTTC
cdr3_aa: CASSRSGSSYNEQFF

clone_size: -
d_call: -
j_call: TRBJ2-1
v_call: TRBV6-6
cdr3_nt: TGTGCCAGCAGTTACTCGGCGCAGGGGATCTACAATGAGCAGTTCTTC
cdr3_aa: CASSYSAQGIYNEQFF

clone_size: -
d_call: -
j_call: TRBJ1-5
v_call: TRBV27
cdr3_nt: TGTGCCAGCAGTTTGGGGGGGGCTGGCAATCAGCCCCAGCATTTT
cdr3_aa: CASSLGGAGNQPQHF

clone_size: -
d_call: -
j_call: TRBJ1-4
v_call: TRBV4-3
cdr3_nt: TGCGCCAGCAGCCAAGATCTTAGGGGGGAGGGGGTTAATGAAAAACTGTTTTTT
cdr3_aa: CASSQDLRGEGVNEKLFF

clone_size: -
d_call: TRBD2
j_call: TRBJ2-3
v_call: TRBV10-1
cdr3_nt: TGCGCCAGCAGTGATGGAGCGGGGACAGATACGCAGTATTTT
cdr3_aa: CASSDGAGTDTQYF

clone_size: -
d_call: -
j_call: TRBJ2-1
v_call: TRBV20-1
cdr3_nt: TGCAGTGGTAGACCGGAGCAGTTCTTC
cdr3_aa: CSGRPEQFF

clone_size: -
d_call: TRBD1
j_call: TRBJ2-1
v_call: TRBV5-4
cdr3_nt: TGTGCCAGCAGCCCTACGGGACAGGGGAAGTTCTTC
cdr3_aa: CASSPTGQGKFF

clone_size: -
d_call: -
j_call: TRBJ1-6
v_call: TRBV5-6
cdr3_nt: TGTGCCAGCAGCTTTGGCCAGGGACCTGATTCACCCCTCCACTTT
cdr3_aa: CASSFGQGPDSPLHF

clone_size: once
d_call: -
j_call: TRBJ1-1
v_call: TRBV4-1
cdr3_nt: TGCGCCAGCAGCCAAGATTGGGGCAAGGGGGGAGCTTTCTTT
cdr3_aa: CASSQDWGKGGAFF

clone_size: -
d_call: -
j_call: TRBJ2-5
v_call: TRBV5-1
cdr3_nt: TGCGCCAGCAGCTTGAACATGTGGGAGACCCAGTACTTC
cdr3_aa: CASSLNMWETQYF

clone_size: -
d_call: TRBD1
j_call: TRBJ1-5
v_call: TRBV27
cdr3_nt: TGTGCCAGCAGTTTACTGGCGGACAGGGGAAGTCAGCCCCAGCATTTT
cdr3_aa: CASSLLADRGSQPQHF

clone_size: -
d_call: -
j_call: TRBJ2-7
v_call: TRBV25-1
cdr3_nt: TGTGCCAGCAGTGAAAACCCCTGGTACGAGCAGTACTTC
cdr3_aa: CASSENPWYEQYF

clone_size: -
d_call: TRBD1
j_call: TRBJ2-7
v_call: TRBV4-3
cdr3_nt: TGCGCCAGCAGCAAAGGACAGGTAAACTCCTACGAGCAGTACTTC
cdr3_aa: CASSKGQVNSYEQYF

clone_size: -
d_call: -
j_call: TRBJ2-7
v_call: TRBV7-9
cdr3_nt: TGTGCCAGCAGCTTAATAGGCAGGGACGAGCAGTACTTC
cdr3_aa: CASSLIGRDEQYF

clone_size: -
d_call: TRBD1
j_call: TRBJ2-3
v_call: TRBV9
cdr3_nt: TGTGCCAGCAGCGCCCGGGACAGGGAGAGGGCAGATACGCAGTATTTT
cdr3_aa: CASSARDRERADTQYF

clone_size: -
d_call: TRBD2
j_call: TRBJ2-3
v_call: TRBV4-1
cdr3_nt: TGCGCCAGCAGCCAACTAGCGGGAAGCGATACGCAGTATTTT
cdr3_aa: CASSQLAGSDTQYF

clone_size: -
d_call: -
j_call: TRBJ2-7
v_call: TRBV6-1
cdr3_nt: TGTGCCAGCAGTGAAGTCCCGCCGGGTCCCACAGGGAGTACCTACGAGCAGTACTTC
cdr3_aa: CASSEVPPGPTGSTYEQYF

clone_size: -
d_call: -
j_call: TRBJ2-2
v_call: TRBV30
cdr3_nt: TGTGCCTGGAGTGTATGGGTTGGCACCGGGGAGCTGTTTTTT
cdr3_aa: CAWSVWVGTGELFF

clone_size: once
d_call: -
j_call: TRBJ1-6
v_call: TRBV6-1
cdr3_nt: TGTGCCAGCAGTGAACAGTCCAGCTCCTATAATTCACCCCTCCACTTT
cdr3_aa: CASSEQSSSYNSPLHF

clone_size: -
d_call: TRBD1
j_call: TRBJ2-5
v_call: TRBV11-2
cdr3_nt: TGTGCCAGCAGCGGCCCCCGGGACAGGGTCGGGACCCAGTACTTC
cdr3_aa: CASSGPRDRVGTQYF

clone_size: -
d_call: TRBD1
j_call: TRBJ1-4
v_call: TRBV7-9
cdr3_nt: TGTGCCAGCAGCCTTAGGGACAGTCCTAATGAAAAACTGTTTTTT
cdr3_aa: CASSLRDSPNEKLFF

clone_size: -
d_call: -
j_call: TRBJ1-2
v_call: TRBV10-2
cdr3_nt: TGCGCCAGCAGTACGGAGGTGGGGTATGGCTACACCTTC
cdr3_aa: CASSTEVGYGYTF

clone_size: -
d_call: -
j_call: TRBJ2-6
v_call: TRBV28
cdr3_nt: TGTGCCAGCAGTTTAAGTGGGGCTTACACCTCTGGGGCCAGCGTCCTGACTTTC
cdr3_aa: CASSLSGAYTSGASVLTF

clone_size: -
d_call: -
j_call: TRBJ2-1
v_call: TRBV13
cdr3_nt: TGTGCCAGCAGCTTCCAGGTCGATGAGCAGTTCTTC
cdr3_aa: CASSFQVDEQFF

clone_size: -
d_call: -
j_call: TRBJ1-5
v_call: TRBV28
cdr3_nt: TGTGCCAGCAGTTTATCTTCAGGACACCAGCATTTT
cdr3_aa: CASSLSSGHQHF

clone_size: -
d_call: -
j_call: TRBJ2-7
v_call: TRBV7-6
cdr3_nt: TGTGCCAGCAGCCCTGACCTGGCGCCGTCCCCCTACGAGCAGTACTTC
cdr3_aa: CASSPDLAPSPYEQYF

clone_size: -
d_call: -
j_call: TRBJ2-7
v_call: TRBV6-1
cdr3_nt: TGTGCCAGCAGTGAAGGGCTCCCACGCTCCGAGCAGTACTTC
cdr3_aa: CASSEGLPRSEQYF

clone_size: once
d_call: -
j_call: TRBJ2-7
v_call: TRBV7-9
cdr3_nt: TGTGCCACCGAACCAGACCCATCCTACGAGCAGTACTTC
cdr3_aa: CATEPDPSYEQYF

clone_size: -
d_call: TRBD1
j_call: TRBJ2-5
v_call: TRBV29-1
cdr3_nt: TGCAGCGTTGCCCAGGGGGCCCAAGAGACCCAGTACTTC
cdr3_aa: CSVAQGAQETQYF

clone_size: -
d_call: -
j_call: TRBJ2-7
v_call: TRBV5-6
cdr3_nt: TGTGCCAGCAGCTTGGGAGGGGGAGGAAGCTCCTACGAGCAGTACTTC
cdr3_aa: CASSLGGGGSSYEQYF

clone_size: -
d_call: -
j_call: TRBJ1-1
v_call: TRBV6-5
cdr3_nt: TGTGCCAGCAGTTACGGGGTGGGGGGTGAAGCTTTCTTT
cdr3_aa: CASSYGVGGEAFF

clone_size: -
d_call: TRBD1
j_call: TRBJ1-6
v_call: TRBV5-6
cdr3_nt: TGTGCCAGCAGGCGCCGGGGACAGGGTCTTGCAAATTCACCCCTCCACTTT
cdr3_aa: CASRRRGQGLANSPLHF

clone_size: -
d_call: -
j_call: TRBJ2-1
v_call: TRBV2
cdr3_nt: TGTGCCAGCAGTGACTTCAGGGATGAGCAGTTCTTC
cdr3_aa: CASSDFRDEQFF

clone_size: -
d_call: TRBD2
j_call: TRBJ2-1
v_call: TRBV4-1
cdr3_nt: TGCGCCAGCAGCCAAGATCCGGGTAGCGGGGTTTACAATGAGCAGTTCTTC
cdr3_aa: CASSQDPGSGVYNEQFF

clone_size: -
d_call: -
j_call: TRBJ2-1
v_call: TRBV29-1
cdr3_nt: TGCAGCGTTGATAGGATCTCCTACAATGAGCAGTTCTTC
cdr3_aa: CSVDRISYNEQFF

clone_size: -
d_call: -
j_call: TRBJ2-5
v_call: TRBV2
cdr3_nt: TGTGCCAGCACCCCCGGACAGTCTCAAGAGACCCAGTACTTC
cdr3_aa: CASTPGQSQETQYF

clone_size: -
d_call: TRBD1
j_call: TRBJ2-7
v_call: TRBV27
cdr3_nt: TGTGCCAGCAGTTTAGGACAGGACGCCTACGAGCAGTACTTC
cdr3_aa: CASSLGQDAYEQYF

clone_size: -
d_call: TRBD1
j_call: TRBJ2-5
v_call: TRBV29-1
cdr3_nt: TGCAGCGTTACTAAGACAGGGGGGGAGACCCAGTACTTC
cdr3_aa: CSVTKTGGETQYF

clone_size: -
d_call: -
j_call: TRBJ1-2
v_call: TRBV7-6
cdr3_nt: TGTGCCAGCAGCTTAGAAACGGGGGCTCGTGGCTACACCTTC
cdr3_aa: CASSLETGARGYTF

clone_size: -
d_call: -
j_call: TRBJ1-2
v_call: TRBV29-1
cdr3_nt: TGCAGCGTCGTGGGTGGGCCGGACGAGGGAACTAACTATGGCTACACCTTC
cdr3_aa: CSVVGGPDEGTNYGYTF

clone_size: -
d_call: -
j_call: TRBJ1-4
v_call: TRBV6-6
cdr3_nt: TGTGCCAGCAGTTCCCATGACCCAAGTGAAAAACTGTTTTTT
cdr3_aa: CASSSHDPSEKLFF

clone_size: -
d_call: TRBD1
j_call: TRBJ1-5
v_call: TRBV6-1
cdr3_nt: TGTGCCAGCAGTGAAAGGACAGGGGGCGAAAATCAGCCCCAGCATTTT
cdr3_aa: CASSERTGGENQPQHF

clone_size: -
d_call: -
j_call: TRBJ2-7
v_call: TRBV4-2
cdr3_nt: TGTGCCAGCAGCCAAGAACAGGGCGGGGGCGAGCAGTACTTC
cdr3_aa: CASSQEQGGGEQYF